The 20 T cell receptor beta chains listed next were all sequenced from one sample in a study of graft-versus-host responses after intestinal transplantation. The antigens these receptors bind are not known. Assay used: immunoSEQ multiplex PCR; TCRdb lists only in-frame clones, some missing. The repertoire holds under 130,000 clones, under 95% seen once, with 0.9% to 1.5% in the top ten. Sequencing used unstimulated CD8+ T cells sorted from spleen or lymph node cells, obtained before intestinal transplant. These receptors all stem from a human donor who received an intestinal transplant.

This clone has a single count. The chain couples TRBV6-5 to TRBJ1-4, with D perhaps matching TRBD1 (6 bases). CDR1 and CDR2 (germline): MNHEY, SVGAGI. The CDR3 is made up of 11 amino acids. V gave up 6 bases and J gave up 8 bases, with 7 bases separating them. The CDR3 nucleotides are TGTGCCAGCAGCCAGGGGGAAAAACTGTTTTTT. This encodes CASSQGEKLFF.

V usage is TRBV4-1 and J usage is TRBJ1-2; unclear D gene. The CDR3 is 17 residues long. Deletions cut 5 bases from V and 4 bases from J, with 23 bases between. CDR1 is MGHRA and CDR2 is YSYEKL in the germline V gene. The DNA of the CDR3 is TGCGCCAGCAGCGCGTCAGCCCAGAACCGAAAGACCTATGGCTACACCTTC. Residues: CASSASAQNRKTYGYTF.

This chain uses TRBV14 with TRBJ2-2; tentatively, D is TRBD2 (5 bases). The CDR3 totals 15 residues. Germline V gives CDR1 SGHDN, CDR2 FVKESK. V was cut by 0 bases and J by 5 bases, with 10 bases left in between. CDR3 sequence (DNA): TGTGCCAGCAGCCAAGATGGGAGCGGTACCGGGGAGCTGTTTTTT. This codes for CASSQDGSGTGELFF.

The chain uses TRBV4-1 and TRBJ1-5; TRBD1 aligns across 7 bases. Germline loops: CDR1 MGHRA, CDR2 YSYEKL. Losses at the gene ends were 2 bases for V and 3 bases for J; bases not matched to a gene: 7. The CDR3 is made up of 16 amino acids. This CDR3 is CASSQLGGTVNQPQHF. The CDR3 DNA reads as TGCGCCAGCAGCCAACTGGGGGGGACAGTCAATCAGCCCCAGCATTTT.

The chain has TRBV7-6 and TRBJ2-1; D may be TRBD2 (5 bases). Germline-derived CDR1 and CDR2 are SGHVS and FNYEAQ. Trimming stripped 1 base from V and 6 bases from J, with 13 bases between. CDR3 length: 15 residues. Here the CDR3 reads CASSLGQAGGNEQFF. CDR3 DNA sequence: TGTGCCAGCAGCTTAGGTCAGGCGGGTGGCAATGAGCAGTTCTTC.

This rearrangement joins TRBV10-2 to TRBJ1-3; D is unclear. This CDR3 is 14 amino acids long. The germline V gene has CDR1 WSHSY and CDR2 SAAADI. Trimming pared 10 bases from V and 0 bases from J, leaving 13 bases between. CDR3 DNA: TGCGCCACCCAAGACATCGACTCTGGAAACACCATATATTTT. Translation gives CATQDIDSGNTIYF.

This chain uses TRBV9 with TRBJ2-3; 8 positions agree with TRBD2. The CDR3 runs to 16 residues. Germline values: CDR1 SGDLS, CDR2 YYNGEE. V lost 1 base, J lost 6 bases, and 10 bases stayed unmatched. CDR3 coding DNA: TGTGCCAGCAGCGTACGGGGGGGAGGAACCACGGATACGCAGTATTTT. It encodes CASSVRGGGTTDTQYF.

The rearrangement uses TRBV10-3 and TRBJ1-2; 10 bases align to TRBD1. The length of the CDR3 is 16 residues. The germline CDR1 and CDR2 sequences are ENHRY and SYGVKD. Losses at the gene ends were 6 bases for V and 5 bases for J; bases not matched to a gene: 12. In DNA, the CDR3 is TGTGCCATCAGGAGTCCCGGGACAGGGGAAGGGTATGGCTACACCTTC. Residues: CAIRSPGTGEGYGYTF.

This clone was picked up one time. This sequence joins TRBV19 and TRBJ2-7, with 7 bases lining up with TRBD1. Germline trimming cut 5 bases from V and 3 bases from J; bases unmatched to any gene: 13. The V gene's germline CDR1 is LNHDA and CDR2 SQIVND (reference sequence). The CDR3 has 16 amino acids. In nucleotides, the CDR3 is TGTGCCAGTAGTCCAAGGACAGGAAAAGGATTCTACGAGCAGTACTTC. Residues: CASSPRTGKGFYEQYF.

This chain joins TRBV7-8 and TRBJ2-3; TRBD2 might be the D (6 bases). The CDR3 totals 16 residues. The V gene's germline CDR1 is SGHVS and CDR2 FQNEAQ. V was shortened by 4 bases and J by 2 bases, with 16 bases between the two germline ends. CDR3: CASSSHRRETTDTQYF. For the CDR3, the DNA is TGTGCCAGCAGCTCGCACCGGAGGGAGACCACAGATACGCAGTATTTT.

This clone was observed a single time. The genes are TRBV11-2 and TRBJ2-2; TRBD1 agrees at 7 bases. The CDR3 sequence is 17 residues long. Germline CDR1 SGHAT, CDR2 FQNNGV. V was pared by 2 bases and J by 5 bases, with 11 bases of the junction left unmatched. CDR3 sequence (DNA): TGTGCCAGCAGCTTATCGGGTACAGGGGAATTGACCGGGGAGCTGTTTTTT. It encodes CASSLSGTGELTGELFF.

The chain joins TRBV7-9 to TRBJ1-2; no definite D call. Between the trimmed V and J ends, which lost 5 bases and 5 bases, there was a span of 18 bases. The CDR3 sequence is 15 residues long. The germline V gene has CDR1 SEHNR and CDR2 FQNEAQ (reference sequence). In DNA, the CDR3 is TGTGCCAGCAGCCCAGCCAGGCCTGAGGTATATGGCTACACCTTC. Protein: CASSPARPEVYGYTF.

This chain connects TRBV6-5 to TRBJ1-1; maybe TRBD1 (5 bases). The germline V and J ends were trimmed by 6 bases and 4 bases, with 6 bases remaining between them. CDR3 length: 11 residues. CDR1 and CDR2 from the germline V gene are MNHEY and SVGAGI. Here the CDR3 reads CASRGLTEAFF. The CDR3 coding sequence is TGTGCCAGCAGGGGACTCACTGAAGCTTTCTTT.

V gene TRBV18 combines with J gene TRBJ2-5; TRBD1 agrees at 8 bases. Germline V CDR1 and CDR2: KGHSH, LQKENI. V was pared by 0 bases and J by 5 bases, with 5 bases of the junction left unmatched. The CDR3 runs 15 residues. In nucleotides, the CDR3 is TGTGCCAGCTCACCACCTGGCAGGGGGCTGGAGACCCAGTACTTC. It codes for CASSPPGRGLETQYF.

CDR3 nucleotides: TGTGCCAGCAGCCCCCTGGGGCAAGAGACCCAGTACTTC. This gives the protein CASSPLGQETQYF. V usage is TRBV7-9 and J usage is TRBJ2-5; D not certain. The CDR3 covers 13 residues. With 5 bases removed from V and 2 bases from J, the gap between germline ends came to 9 bases. Germline V gene sequence: CDR1 SEHNR, CDR2 FQNEAQ (reference sequence). The full variable domain, completed using reference TRBV7-9 and TRBJ2-5, is DTGVSQNPRHKITKRGQNVTFRCDPISEHNRLYWYRQTLGQGPEFLTYFQNEAQLEKSRLLSDRFSAERPKGSFSTLEIQRTEQGDSAMYLCASSPLGQETQYFGPGTRLLVL.

This clone is a singleton in its sample. The chain combines TRBV4-2 with TRBJ1-2, with D perhaps TRBD1 (6 bases). The CDR3 spans 14 residues. V was clipped by 3 bases and J by 0 bases, with 8 bases between them. CDR1 is LGHNA, CDR2 YNFKEQ, per germline. The CDR3 sequence is CASSHTGSNYGYTF. CDR3 DNA: TGTGCCAGCAGCCATACAGGGTCTAACTATGGCTACACCTTC.

The rearrangement links TRBV19 to TRBJ2-3, with TRBD2 matching over 8 bases. V gave up 5 bases and J gave up 2 bases; unmatched junction bases: 12. Germline CDR1 LNHDA, CDR2 SQIVND (reference sequence). This CDR3 region has 17 residues. In DNA form, the CDR3 reads TGTGCCAGTAGTCTCCTGTCGGGGGGGCAAATCACAGATACGCAGTATTTT. Residues: CASSLLSGGQITDTQYF.

This chain connects TRBV6-4 to TRBJ1-3; a weak D match, TRBD1 (5 bases). The germline gives CDR1 MRHNA, CDR2 SNTAGT. V lost 2 bases and J lost 4, with 15 bases in between. The CDR3 is 16 residues long. The CDR3 loop reads CASSDPTEKLGNTIYF. The CDR3 bases are TGTGCCAGCAGTGACCCGACAGAGAAATTAGGAAACACCATATATTTT.

V gene TRBV5-1 combines with J gene TRBJ2-7, with 11 bases lining up with TRBD2. The CDR3 runs 16 residues. The germline V gene has CDR1 SGHRS and CDR2 YFSETQ. V lost 1 base and J lost 4; bases outside the gene matches: 7. This CDR3 reads CASSLYPGLAAYEQYF. The DNA for the CDR3 is TGCGCCAGCAGCTTGTACCCGGGACTAGCGGCATACGAGCAGTACTTC. The full variable domain, rest sourced from reference TRBV5-1 and TRBJ2-7, is KAGVTQTPRYLIKTRGQQVTLSCSPISGHRSVSWYQQTPGQGLQFLFEYFSETQRNKGNFPGRFSGRQFSNSRSEMNVSTLELGDSALYLCASSLYPGLAAYEQYFGPGTRLTVT.

This chain uses TRBV7-9 with TRBJ2-1, with 9 positions matching TRBD2. The V gene end was trimmed by 2 bases and the J gene end by 8 bases; junction bases not matched to a gene: 10. This CDR3 region has 16 residues. CDR1 SEHNR and CDR2 FQNEAQ come from the germline V gene (reference sequence). The CDR3 region is CASSLWNSGGPDEQFF. The DNA of the CDR3 is TGTGCCAGCAGCTTATGGAATAGCGGGGGCCCGGATGAGCAGTTCTTC. The entire variable domain, with the rest obtained from reference TRBV7-9 and TRBJ2-1, is as follows: DTGVSQNPRHKITKRGQNVTFRCDPISEHNRLYWYRQTLGQGPEFLTYFQNEAQLEKSRLLSDRFSAERPKGSFSTLEIQRTEQGDSAMYLCASSLWNSGGPDEQFFGPGTRLTVL.